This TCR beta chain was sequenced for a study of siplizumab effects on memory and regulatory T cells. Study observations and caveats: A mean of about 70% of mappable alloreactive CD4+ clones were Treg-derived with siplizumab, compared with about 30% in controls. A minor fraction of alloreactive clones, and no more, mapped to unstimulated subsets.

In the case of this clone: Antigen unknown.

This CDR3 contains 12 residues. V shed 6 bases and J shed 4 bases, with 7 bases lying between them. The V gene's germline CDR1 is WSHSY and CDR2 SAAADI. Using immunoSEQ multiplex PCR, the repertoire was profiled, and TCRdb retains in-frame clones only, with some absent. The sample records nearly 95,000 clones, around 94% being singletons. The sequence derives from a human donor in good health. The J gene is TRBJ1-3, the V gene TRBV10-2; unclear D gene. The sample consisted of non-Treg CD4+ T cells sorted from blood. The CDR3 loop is CASSDTGNTIYF. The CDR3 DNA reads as TGCGCCAGCAGCGACACAGGAAACACCATATATTTT.